The 19 T cell receptor beta chains below come from one sample, sequenced in a study of shared clonotypes between healthy human individuals. Assay: immunoSEQ multiplex PCR; the TCRdb copy retains only in-frame clones and omits some. The sample consists of some 700,000 clones, roughly 91% of them appearing once. Sequencing was carried out using memory CD8+ T cells from PBMCs. Subset in this sample: CD45RO+ cells pooled with CCR7-negative TemRA cells. Receptors originate from a man younger than 35 in good health. Some clones in this sample may be carry-over from other donors' samples.

Note on this clone: The junction shows a germline mismatch at one end, possibly a read error. The genes are TRBV27 and TRBJ2-3; 10 bases map to TRBD2. Germline CDR1 MNHEY, CDR2 SMNVEV (reference sequence). The length of the CDR3 is 16 residues. The CDR3 loop is CASGFLAGGGADTQYF. The DNA of the CDR3 is TGTGCCAGCGGTTTCTTAGCGGGAGGAGGGGCAGATACGCAGTATTTT.

The chain carries TRBV10-2 and TRBJ2-7; the D gene could be TRBD1 or TRBD2 (6 bases each). The CDR3 consists of 15 residues. The germline V gene has CDR1 WSHSY and CDR2 SAAADI. The ends were cut back, 6 bases at V and 1 base at J, with 16 bases in the middle. CDR3 sequence: CASSDRSRGSYEQYF. The CDR3 DNA reads TGCGCCAGCAGCGACAGGTCGCGGGGTTCCTACGAGCAGTACTTC.

The chain joins TRBV27 to TRBJ1-1; D perhaps matches TRBD1 (6 bases). Germline V lookup: CDR1 MNHEY, CDR2 SMNVEV (reference sequence). The CDR3 is 17 amino acids. The ends were cut back, 1 base at V and 7 bases at J, with 22 bases in the middle. The CDR3 bases are TGTGCCAGCAGTTTATTGGCCCCGGGGGCGGGTATTAATGAAGCTTTCTTT. Its protein is CASSLLAPGAGINEAFF.

For the CDR3, the DNA is TGTGCCAGCCGGGACAGGGGTTTCAATCAGCCCCAGCATTTT. It is translated as CASRDRGFNQPQHF. The chain uses TRBV27 and TRBJ1-5; TRBD1 matches 10 bases. Germline V CDR1 and CDR2: MNHEY, SMNVEV (reference sequence). The CDR3 totals 14 residues. J lost 3 bases, V lost 8 bases, and 4 bases had no gene match.

The rearrangement uses TRBV11-2 and TRBJ2-7, with 9 bases that match TRBD1. Germline V lookup: CDR1 SGHAT, CDR2 FQNNGV. This CDR3 comprises 13 residues. V dropped 5 bases and J dropped 7; count of bases not matched to a gene: 6. DNA for the CDR3: TGTGCCAGCAGCGAAGGGACAGGGTGGGAGCAGTACTTC. It encodes CASSEGTGWEQYF.

The chain employs TRBV5-6 and TRBJ2-3, with D tentatively TRBD1 (5 bases). The CDR3 sequence is 15 residues long. Trimming removed 0 bases from V and 1 base from J, with 9 bases in between. Germline-derived CDR1 and CDR2 are SGHDT and YYEEEE. The CDR3 loop reads CASSLAPRGTDTQYF. CDR3 bases: TGTGCCAGCAGCTTGGCCCCCAGGGGCACAGATACGCAGTATTTT.

The chain is built from TRBV7-9 and TRBJ2-1; D remains unclear. Germline V gene sequence: CDR1 SEHNR, CDR2 FQNEAQ (reference sequence). This CDR3 comprises 15 residues. Trimming removed 5 bases from V and 4 bases from J, with 15 bases in between. This chain's CDR3 is CASSTPSLAYNEQFF. The CDR3 nucleotides read TGTGCCAGCAGCACGCCGTCACTCGCATACAATGAGCAGTTCTTC.

The rearrangement links TRBV5-3 to TRBJ2-1; a weak D match, TRBD2 (6 bases). TRBV5-3 is an ORF; its function is uncertain. Trimming stripped 6 bases from V and 6 bases from J, with 16 bases between. This CDR3 comprises 14 residues. The CDR3 spells CARTYGRGGNEQFF. The CDR3 DNA sequence: TGTGCCAGAACTTACGGGAGAGGAGGCAATGAGCAGTTCTTC.

The chain employs TRBV5-6 and TRBJ1-2, with 7 bases lining up with TRBD1. This CDR3 is 13 amino acids long. Germline CDR1 reads SGHDT; CDR2 reads YYEEEE. Losses at the gene ends were 4 bases for V and 7 bases for J; bases not matched to a gene: 7. The CDR3 sequence is CASSPVQGLGYTF. DNA of the CDR3: TGTGCCAGCAGCCCGGTACAGGGGCTTGGCTACACCTTC.

This sequence joins TRBV20-1 and TRBJ2-7; no firm D call. Per the germline V gene, CDR1 is DFQATT and CDR2 is SNEGSKA (reference sequence). The CDR3 totals 9 residues. CDR3 bases: TGCAGCACTTACTACGAGCAGTACTTC. Translating it yields CSTYYEQYF.

The chain employs TRBV7-9 and TRBJ1-5, with unresolved D. This CDR3 spans 14 amino acids. Per the germline V gene, CDR1 is SEHNR and CDR2 is FQNEAQ (reference sequence). The germline V and J ends were trimmed by 7 bases and 3 bases, with 13 bases remaining between them. The CDR3 loop is CASTSNPYNQPQHF. The CDR3 coding sequence is TGTGCCAGCACCTCTAACCCTTACAATCAGCCCCAGCATTTT.

The genes are TRBV28 and TRBJ1-1; 7 bases fit TRBD1. The CDR3 runs 15 residues. Germline V gene sequence: CDR1 MDHEN, CDR2 SYDVKM. Trimming took 5 bases from V and 0 from J; bases not matched to a gene: 6. The DNA of the CDR3 is TGTGCCAGCAGTCCGGACAGGCCGTTGAACACTGAAGCTTTCTTT. The encoded protein is CASSPDRPLNTEAFF.

This chain links TRBV11-1 with TRBJ2-2; 9 positions agree with TRBD2. V was pared by 7 bases and J by 7 bases, with 13 bases of the junction left unmatched. The CDR3 consists of 16 residues. Germline V lookup: CDR1 SGHAT, CDR2 FQDESV (reference sequence). CDR3 DNA: TGTGCCAGCACCACGGGGCGGGAGGGCCCCAGCGGGGAGCTGTTTTTT. The encoded protein is CASTTGREGPSGELFF. The variable domain in full, with the rest retrieved from reference TRBV11-1 and TRBJ2-2, is EAEVAQSPRYKITEKSQAVAFWCDPISGHATLYWYRQILGQGPELLVQFQDESVVDDSQLPKDRFSAERLKGVDSTLKIQPAELGDSAMYLCASTTGREGPSGELFFGEGSRLTVL.

The chain carries TRBV9 and TRBJ2-3; D is possibly TRBD1 or TRBD2 (5 bases each). This CDR3 is built from 16 residues. Germline CDR1 and CDR2: SGDLS and YYNGEE. Trimming removed 2 bases from V and 0 bases from J, with 13 bases in between. The CDR3 DNA follows: TGTGCCAGCAGCGTCTACGGGACGATGAGCACAGATACGCAGTATTTT. It yields the protein CASSVYGTMSTDTQYF. Full variable domain (outside the CDR3, taken from reference TRBV9 and TRBJ2-3): DSGVTQTPKHLITATGQRVTLRCSPRSGDLSVYWYQQSLDQGLQFLIQYYNGEERAKGNILERFSAQQFPDLHSELNLSSLELGDSALYFCASSVYGTMSTDTQYFGPGTRLTVL.

The rearrangement joins TRBV19 to TRBJ2-7; the D gene is possibly TRBD1 (6 bases). Germline-derived CDR1 and CDR2 are LNHDA and SQIVND (reference sequence). The CDR3 sequence is 14 residues long. V dropped 5 bases and J dropped 2 bases, with 13 bases sitting between them. The DNA of the CDR3 is TGTGCCAGTAGTCTCGCAGGGGTCACCTACGAGCAGTACTTC. Its protein is CASSLAGVTYEQYF.

The chain recombines TRBV10-2 with TRBJ1-2; D is unresolved. V lost 4 bases to trimming and J lost 8 bases, with 17 bases between them. The germline V gene encodes CDR1 WSHSY and CDR2 SAAADI. The CDR3 spans 14 residues. The CDR3 nucleotides are TGCGCCAGCAGTGTCGTAACCGTCTGGGAGGGCTACACCTTC. This codes for CASSVVTVWEGYTF.

The V call is TRBV11-1, the J call TRBJ2-3, with D uncertain. Germline values: CDR1 SGHAT, CDR2 FQDESV (reference sequence). There are 17 residues in the CDR3. V lost 1 base, J lost 1 base, and 15 bases lay in between. The CDR3 DNA is TGTGCCAGCAGCTTAGAAGCAGCATTAAGGGGCACAGATACGCAGTATTTT. This sequence encodes CASSLEAALRGTDTQYF. The full variable domain, completed using reference TRBV11-1 and TRBJ2-3, is EAEVAQSPRYKITEKSQAVAFWCDPISGHATLYWYRQILGQGPELLVQFQDESVVDDSQLPKDRFSAERLKGVDSTLKIQPAELGDSAMYLCASSLEAALRGTDTQYFGPGTRLTVL.

CDR3 amino acids: CASSSRGYGYTF. The DNA for the CDR3 is TGTGCCAGCAGTTCCCGAGGTTATGGCTACACCTTC. The chain couples TRBV27 to TRBJ1-2, with D uncertain. The CDR3 extends over 12 amino acids. V lost 4 bases and J lost 5, with 8 bases in between. The V gene's germline CDR1 is MNHEY and CDR2 SMNVEV (reference sequence).

V usage is TRBV6-6 and J usage is TRBJ1-1; a weak D match, TRBD1 (5 bases). V lost 7 bases and J 7 bases, leaving 10 bases between the germline ends. CDR3 length: 11 residues. CDR1 MNHNY and CDR2 SVGAGI come from the germline V gene (reference sequence). CDR3 protein: CASTYGGEAFF. For the CDR3, the DNA is TGTGCCAGCACCTACGGGGGTGAAGCTTTCTTT.